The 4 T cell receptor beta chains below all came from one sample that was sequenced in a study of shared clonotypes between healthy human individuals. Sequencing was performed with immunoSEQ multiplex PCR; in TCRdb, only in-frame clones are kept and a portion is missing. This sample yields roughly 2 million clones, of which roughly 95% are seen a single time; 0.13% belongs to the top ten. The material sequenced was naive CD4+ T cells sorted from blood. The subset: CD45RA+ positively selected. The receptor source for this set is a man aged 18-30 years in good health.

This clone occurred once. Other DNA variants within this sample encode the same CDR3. The CDR3, as DNA: TGTGCCAGCAGTTCCTGGACCGCTAATGGCTACACCTTC. It codes for CASSSWTANGYTF. V is TRBV6-5 and J is TRBJ1-2; D is unresolved. Trimming took off 4 bases at V and 6 bases at J, with 12 bases between the two ends. The CDR3 is made up of 13 amino acids. In germline, CDR1 is MNHEY, CDR2 SVGAGI.

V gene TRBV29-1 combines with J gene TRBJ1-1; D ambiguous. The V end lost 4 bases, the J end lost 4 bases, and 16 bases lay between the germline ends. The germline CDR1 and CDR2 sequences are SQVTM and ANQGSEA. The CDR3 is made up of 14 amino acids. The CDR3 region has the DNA TGCAGCGTTGTACGGTCGGTACCGGTCACTGAAGCTTTCTTT. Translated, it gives CSVVRSVPVTEAFF.

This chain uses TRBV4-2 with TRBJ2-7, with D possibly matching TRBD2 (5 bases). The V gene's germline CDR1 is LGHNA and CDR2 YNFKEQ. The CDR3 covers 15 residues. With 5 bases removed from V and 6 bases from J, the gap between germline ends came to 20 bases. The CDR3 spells CASSSFSGGPTEQYF. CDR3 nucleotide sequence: TGTGCCAGCAGCTCATTTTCAGGCGGGCCCACCGAGCAGTACTTC.

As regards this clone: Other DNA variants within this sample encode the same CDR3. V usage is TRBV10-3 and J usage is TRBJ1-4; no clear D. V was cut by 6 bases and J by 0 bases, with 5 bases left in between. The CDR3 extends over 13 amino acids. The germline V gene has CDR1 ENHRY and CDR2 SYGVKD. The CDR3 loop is CAISGTTNEKLFF. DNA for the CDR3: TGTGCCATCAGCGGGACAACTAATGAAAAACTGTTTTTT.